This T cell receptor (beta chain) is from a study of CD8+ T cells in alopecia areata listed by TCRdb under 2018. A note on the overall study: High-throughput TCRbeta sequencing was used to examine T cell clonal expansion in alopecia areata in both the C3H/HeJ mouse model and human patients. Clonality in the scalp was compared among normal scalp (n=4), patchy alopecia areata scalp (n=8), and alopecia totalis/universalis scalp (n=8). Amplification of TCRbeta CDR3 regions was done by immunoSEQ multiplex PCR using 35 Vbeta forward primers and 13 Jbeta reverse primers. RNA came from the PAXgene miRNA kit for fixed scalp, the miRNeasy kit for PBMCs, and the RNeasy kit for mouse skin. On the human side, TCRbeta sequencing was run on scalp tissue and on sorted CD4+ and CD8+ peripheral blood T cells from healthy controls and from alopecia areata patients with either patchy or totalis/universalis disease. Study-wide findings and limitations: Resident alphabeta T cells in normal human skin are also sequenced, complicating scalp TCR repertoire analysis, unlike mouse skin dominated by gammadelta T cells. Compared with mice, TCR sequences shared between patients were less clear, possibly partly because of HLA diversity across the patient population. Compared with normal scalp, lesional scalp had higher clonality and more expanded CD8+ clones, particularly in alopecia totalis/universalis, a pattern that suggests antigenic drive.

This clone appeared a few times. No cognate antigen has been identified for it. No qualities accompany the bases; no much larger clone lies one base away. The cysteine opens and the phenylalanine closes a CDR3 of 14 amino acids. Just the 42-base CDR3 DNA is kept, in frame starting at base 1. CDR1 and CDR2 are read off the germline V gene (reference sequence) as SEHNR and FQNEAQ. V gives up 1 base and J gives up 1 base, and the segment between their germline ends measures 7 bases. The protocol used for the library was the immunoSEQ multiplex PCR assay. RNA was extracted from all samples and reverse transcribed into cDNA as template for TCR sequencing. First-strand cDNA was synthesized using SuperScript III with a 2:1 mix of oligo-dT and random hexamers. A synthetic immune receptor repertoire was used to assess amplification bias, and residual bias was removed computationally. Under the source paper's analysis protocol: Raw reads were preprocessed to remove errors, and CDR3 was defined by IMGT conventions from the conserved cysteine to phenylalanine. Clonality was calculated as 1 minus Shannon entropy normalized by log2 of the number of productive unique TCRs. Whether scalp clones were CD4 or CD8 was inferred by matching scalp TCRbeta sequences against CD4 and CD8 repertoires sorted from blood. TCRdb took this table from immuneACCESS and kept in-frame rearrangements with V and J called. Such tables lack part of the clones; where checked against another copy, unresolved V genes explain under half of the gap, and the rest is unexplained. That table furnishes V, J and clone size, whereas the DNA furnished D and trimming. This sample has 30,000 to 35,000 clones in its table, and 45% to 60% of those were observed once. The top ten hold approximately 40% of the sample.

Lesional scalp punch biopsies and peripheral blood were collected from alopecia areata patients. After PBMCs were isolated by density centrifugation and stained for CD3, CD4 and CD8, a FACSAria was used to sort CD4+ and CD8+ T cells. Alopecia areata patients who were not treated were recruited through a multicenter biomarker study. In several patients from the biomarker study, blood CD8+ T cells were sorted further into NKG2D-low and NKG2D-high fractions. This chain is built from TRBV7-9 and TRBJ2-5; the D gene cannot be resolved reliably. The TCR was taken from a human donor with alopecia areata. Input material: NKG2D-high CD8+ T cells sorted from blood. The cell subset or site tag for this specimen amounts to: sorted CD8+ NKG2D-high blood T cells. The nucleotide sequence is TGTGCCAGCAGCTTAGAGGCGGCCCAAGAGACCCAGTACTTC. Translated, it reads CASSLEAAQETQYF.